What follows are 17 T cell receptor beta chains derived from one specimen sequenced in a study of shared clonotypes between healthy human individuals. The data were produced by immunoSEQ multiplex PCR, yet TCRdb's version contains in-frame clones alone and is incomplete. The sample contains some 580,000 clones, approximately 97% of which appear only once. The sequenced material came from naive CD4+ T cells sorted from blood. Subset here: CD45RA+ positively selected. The origin of the receptors is a woman in her 30s in good health.

The rearrangement uses TRBV4-1 and TRBJ2-2, with no clear D. The CDR3 spans 12 residues. V was shortened by 2 bases and J by 8 bases, with 6 bases between the two germline ends. CDR1 is MGHRA and CDR2 is YSYEKL in the germline V gene. The CDR3 reads CASSQPPGELFF. DNA for the CDR3: TGCGCCAGCAGCCAACCCCCAGGGGAGCTGTTTTTT.

The chain employs TRBV28 and TRBJ1-3; 7 nucleotides match TRBD1. V gave up 4 bases and J gave up 8 bases; unmatched junction bases: 14. There are 16 residues in the CDR3. The V gene's germline CDR1 is MDHEN and CDR2 SYDVKM. Written as DNA, the CDR3 is TGTGCCAGCAGTTCCCCCGCTACAGGGGAATCGGACACCATATATTTT. Encoded protein: CASSSPATGESDTIYF.

In nucleotides, the CDR3 is TGTGCCAGCAGCCCCCCGCAGGGGCAAGCTGGAAACACCATATATTTT. Its protein product is CASSPPQGQAGNTIYF. The J gene is TRBJ1-3, the V gene TRBV28, with D perhaps matching TRBD1 (6 bases). The ends were cut back, 6 bases at V and 2 bases at J, with 17 bases in the middle. Germline values: CDR1 MDHEN, CDR2 SYDVKM. The CDR3 sequence is 16 residues long.

CDR3 residues: CASAGAGNYEQYF. For the CDR3, the DNA is TGTGCCAGCGCGGGGGCGGGGAACTACGAGCAGTACTTC. The rearrangement links TRBV18 to TRBJ2-7; D may be TRBD2 (7 bases). This CDR3 comprises 13 residues. The V gene's germline CDR1 is KGHSH and CDR2 LQKENI. Trimming removed 8 bases from V and 3 bases from J, with 14 bases in between.

The CDR3 bases are TGTGCCAGCAGCCCAAGTGTTGCCAGGGATCAAGAGACCCAGTACTTC. This encodes CASSPSVARDQETQYF. The chain uses TRBV4-2 and TRBJ2-5; a possible D gene is TRBD1 (5 bases). The CDR3 is 16 amino acids. Germline lookup yields CDR1 LGHNA and CDR2 YNFKEQ. The V gene lost 4 bases and the J gene lost 2 bases, with 17 bases spanning the gap.

This chain uses TRBV27 with TRBJ1-5; the match to TRBD1 covers 7 bases. The J segment lost 5 bases and the V segment lost 4 bases, leaving 8 bases of the junction unmatched. This CDR3 has 15 residues. Germline CDR1 reads MNHEY; CDR2 reads SMNVEV (reference sequence). For the CDR3, the DNA is TGTGCCAGCAGTTCGGGACAGCCGGGTTATCAGCCCCAGCATTTT. Translation gives CASSSGQPGYQPQHF.

This chain uses TRBV28 with TRBJ1-4; D remains ambiguous. The CDR3 runs 12 residues. V lost 1 base and J lost 12, with 9 bases in between. CDR1 and CDR2 (germline): MDHEN, SYDVKM. CDR3 nucleotides: TGTGCCAGCAGTTTATCCCCCGGGGAACTGTTTTTT. Protein: CASSLSPGELFF.

The gene calls are TRBV28 and TRBJ2-7; TRBD2 agrees at 7 bases. V lost 4 bases to trimming and J lost 0 bases; unmatched junction nucleotides: 6. There are 15 residues in the CDR3. CDR1 and CDR2 (germline): MDHEN, SYDVKM. The CDR3 DNA reads TGTGCCAGCAGTTCCGCGGGAGTAAGCTCCTACGAGCAGTACTTC. Its translation: CASSSAGVSSYEQYF.

This clone was counted a single time. The CDR3 region has the DNA TGTGCCAGCAGCTTTCGTCTAGCGGGAGGGTATGAGACCCAGTACTTC. Translation gives CASSFRLAGGYETQYF. J is TRBJ2-5 and V is TRBV5-4; TRBD2 agrees at 12 bases. The CDR3 contains 16 residues. Germline V gene sequence: CDR1 SGHNT, CDR2 YYREEE (reference sequence). The V segment lost 2 bases and the J segment 5 bases; nucleotides outside the gene matches: 7.

The chain uses TRBV5-1 and TRBJ2-1, with D possibly TRBD2 on 5 matching bases. This CDR3 spans 13 amino acids. Germline V lookup: CDR1 SGHRS, CDR2 YFSETQ. V lost 0 bases and J lost 10, with 11 bases in between. The CDR3 loop reads CASSLVAEGEQFF. The CDR3 DNA reads as TGCGCCAGCAGCTTGGTAGCCGAGGGCGAGCAGTTCTTC.

The chain links TRBV2 to TRBJ1-3; D is uncertain. The V end was cut by 7 bases, the J end by 0 bases, with 7 bases between. CDR3 length: 13 amino acids. Germline CDR1 and CDR2: SNHLY and FYNNEI. DNA of the CDR3: TGTGCCAGCAAGCGCAGCTCTGGAAACACCATATATTTT. Translating it yields CASKRSSGNTIYF.

The chain uses TRBV4-1 and TRBJ1-1; D not certain. Germline V gives CDR1 MGHRA, CDR2 YSYEKL. The CDR3 is 15 amino acids. Trimming stripped 1 base from V and 3 bases from J, with 12 bases between. CDR3 protein: CASSQGEWPYTEAFF. CDR3 coding DNA: TGCGCCAGCAGCCAAGGGGAATGGCCGTACACTGAAGCTTTCTTT.

The J gene is TRBJ2-5, the V gene TRBV6-5; D perhaps matches TRBD2 (5 bases). Germline CDR1 reads MNHEY; CDR2 reads SVGAGI. The CDR3 loop spans 11 amino acids. The ends were cut back, 7 bases at V and 7 bases at J, with 10 bases in the middle. The CDR3 here is CASKAGWTQYF. CDR3 nucleotide sequence: TGTGCCAGCAAGGCGGGTTGGACCCAGTACTTC.

This sequence joins TRBV7-9 and TRBJ1-1; the D is unclear. The V end lost 7 bases, the J end lost 1 base, and 13 bases lay between the germline ends. This CDR3 has 14 amino acids. Germline assignment: CDR1 SEHNR and CDR2 FQNEAQ (reference sequence). CDR3 in DNA: TGTGCCAGCATCCTGGGAACAGCGAACACTGAAGCTTTCTTT. It is translated as CASILGTANTEAFF. The full variable domain, with the rest looked up from reference TRBV7-9 and TRBJ1-1, is DTGVSQNPRHKITKRGQNVTFRCDPISEHNRLYWYRQTLGQGPEFLTYFQNEAQLEKSRLLSDRFSAERPKGSFSTLEIQRTEQGDSAMYLCASILGTANTEAFFGQGTRLTVV.

V is TRBV7-2 and J is TRBJ2-5; TRBD2 agrees at 13 bases. V shed 5 bases, J shed 2 bases, and the junction held 8 bases outside the gene matches. The CDR3 totals 17 residues. CDR1 is SGHTA and CDR2 is FQGNSA in the germline V gene. The CDR3 is CASSIGGLAGPQETQYF. CDR3 nucleotides: TGTGCCAGCAGCATAGGGGGACTAGCGGGACCGCAAGAGACCCAGTACTTC.

This rearrangement joins TRBV6-5 to TRBJ2-6, with TRBD1 identical over 7 bases. This CDR3 comprises 16 residues. Trimming at V came to 4 bases and at J to 4 bases, leaving 7 bases not matched to a gene. Germline CDR1 reads MNHEY; CDR2 reads SVGAGI. The CDR3 reads CASSWGQPVGANVLTF. DNA of the CDR3: TGTGCCAGCAGTTGGGGACAGCCCGTAGGGGCCAACGTCCTGACTTTC.

This clone came up once. The chain combines TRBV7-7 with TRBJ2-5; 8 nucleotides line up with TRBD2. Trimming took 5 bases from V and 4 from J; bases not matched to a gene: 9. CDR3 length: 15 residues. Germline V gene sequence: CDR1 SSHAT, CDR2 FNYEAQ (reference sequence). CDR3 protein: CASSPPGLEGETQYF. DNA of the CDR3: TGTGCCAGCAGCCCCCCGGGACTAGAGGGAGAGACCCAGTACTTC.